The 27 T cell receptor beta chains below were found in one sample sequenced in a study of T cells in Graves' hyperthyroidism and ophthalmopathy. Amplification yielded TCR beta CDR3 regions, with RNA transcripts as the source. The HTBI primer set served for first-round RT-PCR of the TCR CDR3. TCRdb recomputed calls from the multiplex PCR reads with MiXCR, one row per CDR3 protein. The table records over 250,000 distinct CDR3 sequences, roughly an eighth of them present only once. Material for sequencing was blood. These receptor sequences come from a woman aged 40 to 50 with Graves' ophthalmopathy.

Turning to this clonotype: An end of the junction differs from the germline gene, which may be a read error. The chain is built from TRBV7-3 and TRBJ2-2; D gene unclear. Germline CDR1 SGHTA, CDR2 FQGTGA. This CDR3 spans 13 amino acids. CDR3 sequence: CAGSYINTGELFF. The CDR3, as DNA: TGTGCCGGCAGTTATATTAACACCGGGGAGCTGTTTTTT.

This clonotype was picked up a small number of times. This chain links TRBV5-5 with TRBJ1-1; D is perhaps TRBD1 (6 bases). Germline V gene lookup returns CDR1 SGHKS and CDR2 YYEKEE (reference sequence). This CDR3 comprises 16 residues. V was shortened by 0 bases and J by 1 base, with 13 bases between the two germline ends. The CDR3 here is CASSLVGRGQNTEAFF. Written as DNA, the CDR3 is TGTGCCAGCAGCTTGGTAGGGCGGGGGCAGAACACTGAAGCTTTCTTT.

This clonotype occurred many times. The V call is TRBV2, the J call TRBJ2-3; maybe TRBD2 (5 bases). Germline lookup yields CDR1 SNHLY and CDR2 FYNNEI. With 3 bases removed from V and 4 bases from J, the gap between germline ends came to 14 bases. This CDR3 comprises 15 residues. CDR3 coding DNA: TGTGCCAGCAGTGACTTGGCCCCCGGGGCAGATACGCAGTATTTT. It specifies CASSDLAPGADTQYF.

The sample holds many counts of this clonotype. V usage is TRBV28 and J usage is TRBJ1-5; D is unclear. From germline, CDR1 is MDHEN and CDR2 SYDVKM. V gave up 5 bases and J gave up 0 bases, with 5 bases separating them. The CDR3 sequence is 13 residues long. In DNA, the CDR3 is TGTGCCAGCAGTAGATATAGCAATCAGCCCCAGCATTTT. This gives the protein CASSRYSNQPQHF.

In this sample, this clonotype turned up a few times. This sequence joins TRBV12-3 or TRBV12-4 and TRBJ2-1; TRBD2 matches 8 bases. CDR3 length: 16 residues. With V trimmed by 6 bases and J by 0 bases, 7 bases remained unmatched. CDR3 residues: CASSRLLAASYNEQFF. CDR3 nucleotides: TGTGCCAGCAGCCGCCTACTAGCGGCCTCCTACAATGAGCAGTTCTTC.

V is TRBV15 and J is TRBJ2-1; 8 nucleotides line up with TRBD2. Germline assignment: CDR1 LNHNV and CDR2 YYDKDF (reference sequence). The CDR3 runs to 14 residues. Trimming took 4 bases from V and 6 from J; bases not matched to a gene: 5. The CDR3 reads CATSNQREINEQFF. The CDR3 nucleotides are TGTGCCACCAGCAACCAGCGGGAGATCAATGAGCAGTTCTTC.

This clonotype turned up a few times. CDR3 sequence reads: CASSLGPTRGETQYF. The CDR3, as DNA: TGTGCCAGCAGCTTGGGCCCCACCAGGGGAGAGACCCAGTACTTC. The genes are TRBV5-5 and TRBJ2-5, with D perhaps matching TRBD1 (6 bases). Per germline, CDR1 SGHKS and CDR2 YYEKEE (reference sequence). This CDR3 comprises 15 residues. Trimming removed 0 bases at V and 4 bases at J, with 13 bases between.

This clonotype came up many times. The genes are TRBV15 and TRBJ1-1; 11 bases are a match to TRBD1. The V and J ends lost 5 bases and 4 bases, in that order; junction bases with no gene match: 3. The CDR3 covers 14 residues. CDR1 is LNHNV, CDR2 YYDKDF, per germline (reference sequence). DNA for the CDR3: TGTGCCACCAGCCCCGGGACAGGGGGCACTGAAGCTTTCTTT. It encodes CATSPGTGGTEAFF.

This clonotype was seen repeatedly, ten times or more. The chain has TRBV27 and TRBJ2-1, with D tentatively TRBD2 (6 bases). The CDR3 runs to 15 residues. Germline V lookup: CDR1 MNHEY, CDR2 SMNVEV (reference sequence). The V end lost 6 bases, the J end lost 8 bases, and 20 bases lay between the germline ends. For the CDR3, the DNA is TGTGCCAGCAGCCTAACTAGCCTGCCGCAACATGAGCAGTTCTTC. Its translation is CASSLTSLPQHEQFF.

J is TRBJ2-3 and V is TRBV7-8, with 9 bases lining up with TRBD2. Germline CDR1 and CDR2: SGHVS and FQNEAQ. This CDR3 has 16 amino acids. V lost 5 bases, J lost 1 base, and 7 bases stayed unmatched. The CDR3 sequence is CASSIISGRGTDTQYF. The CDR3 nucleotides are TGTGCCAGCAGCATAATTAGCGGGAGAGGCACAGATACGCAGTATTTT. Filled out from reference TRBV7-8 and TRBJ2-3, the complete variable domain reads GAGVSQSPRYKVAKRGQDVALRCDPISGHVSLFWYQQALGQGPEFLTYFQNEAQLDKSGLPSDRFFAERPEGSVSTLKIQRTQQEDSAVYLCASSIISGRGTDTQYFGPGTRLTVL.

This clonotype was picked up many times. The CDR3 here is CASSEVDRNQPQHF. The CDR3 coding sequence is TGTGCCAGCAGTGAGGTAGACCGCAATCAGCCCCAGCATTTT. The chain carries TRBV6-1 and TRBJ1-5, with no clear D. Deletions cut 3 bases from V and 2 bases from J, with 8 bases between. The CDR3 extends over 14 amino acids. In germline, CDR1 is MNHNS, CDR2 SASEGT.

This clonotype was observed many times. The chain joins TRBV12-3 or TRBV12-4 to TRBJ2-7, with D perhaps given as TRBD1 or TRBD2 (6 bases each). Trimming took 4 bases from V and 1 from J, leaving 14 bases between them. The CDR3 contains 15 residues. CDR3 bases: TGTGCCAGCAGTTCCGGCGGGACACTATCCTACGAGCAGTACTTC. Encoded protein: CASSSGGTLSYEQYF.

This clonotype was recorded a few times. This chain uses TRBV7-9 with TRBJ1-1, with unresolved D. Germline-derived CDR1 and CDR2 are SEHNR and FQNEAQ (reference sequence). This CDR3 has 15 residues. V lost 5 bases and J lost 2, with 15 bases in between. CDR3 protein: CASSQGLTFNTEAFF. In DNA form, the CDR3 reads TGTGCCAGCAGCCAAGGACTAACCTTTAACACTGAAGCTTTCTTT. Drawing the rest from reference TRBV7-9 and TRBJ1-1, the complete variable domain is DTGVSQNPRHKITKRGQNVTFRCDPISEHNRLYWYRQTLGQGPEFLTYFQNEAQLEKSRLLSDRFSAERPKGSFSTLEIQRTEQGDSAMYLCASSQGLTFNTEAFFGQGTRLTVV.

V and J are TRBV14 and TRBJ1-2; D uncertain. V was pared by 7 bases and J by 7 bases, with 19 bases between. Germline V CDR1 and CDR2: SGHDN, FVKESK. This CDR3 has 14 amino acids. The CDR3, as DNA: TGTGCCAGCACCAAGACGGGGAGTCAAGGTGGCTACACCTTC. Encoded protein: CASTKTGSQGGYTF.

A note on this clonotype: At one of its ends the junction is not consistent with the germline gene, which may arise from a read error. The chain is built from TRBV9 and TRBJ1-4; no definite D call. There are 15 residues in the CDR3. Germline V lookup: CDR1 SGDLS, CDR2 YYNGEE. DNA of the CDR3: TGTGTCAGCAGCGTAGAATGGGGTCAAAATGAAAAACTGTTTTTT. Encoded protein: CVSSVEWGQNEKLFF.

The chain couples TRBV5-1 to TRBJ1-1; tentative D call: TRBD1 (6 bases). This CDR3 contains 16 residues. The V end lost 0 bases, the J end lost 5 bases, and 17 bases lay between the germline ends. Germline V gene lookup returns CDR1 SGHRS and CDR2 YFSETQ. As DNA, the CDR3 is TGCGCCAGCAGCTTGGGGGGGGGGGGGACAACGACTGAAGCTTTCTTT. Residues: CASSLGGGGTTTEAFF.

V gene TRBV30 combines with J gene TRBJ2-1; 8 bases match TRBD2. The J segment lost 5 bases and the V segment lost 7 bases, leaving 4 bases of the junction unmatched. CDR1 and CDR2 (germline): GTSNPN, SVGIG (reference sequence). The CDR3 loop spans 12 amino acids. Here the CDR3 DNA reads TGTGCCTCTAATAGCGGGGACAATGAGCAGTTCTTC. Protein: CASNSGDNEQFF. The whole variable domain, remainder taken from reference TRBV30 and TRBJ2-1, is SQTIHQWPATLVQPVGSPLSLECTVEGTSNPNLYWYRQAAGRGLQLLFYSVGIGQISSEVPQNLSASRPQDRQFILSSKKLLLSDSGFYLCASNSGDNEQFFGPGTRLTVL.

With respect to this clonotype: It may be a read error: a sequence one base away is much more abundant. The chain uses TRBV2 and TRBJ2-1; 7 bases line up with TRBD1. Germline CDR1 reads SNHLY; CDR2 reads FYNNEI. The CDR3 length is 14 residues. The CDR3 nucleotides are TGTGCCAGCAGTGAGCAGGGGGTTTACAATAAGCAGTTCTTC. Residues: CASSEQGVYNKQFF.

CDR3 amino acids: CASSSAGGPRTGELFF. The CDR3 DNA sequence: TGTGCCAGCAGCTCCGCGGGGGGACCGAGAACCGGGGAGCTGTTTTTT. V usage is TRBV9 and J usage is TRBJ2-2; TRBD2 agrees at 8 bases. The CDR3 runs 16 residues. V was pared by 4 bases and J by 5 bases, with 10 bases of the junction left unmatched. Per germline, CDR1 SGDLS and CDR2 YYNGEE.

About this clonotype itself: Since a much larger clone is just one base distant, this may be a read error. The rearrangement links TRBV25-1 to TRBJ1-4; no definite D call. This CDR3 has 15 amino acids. Germline V gene data show CDR1 as MGHDK and CDR2 as SYGVNS. The CDR3: CASSAGLTTNEELFF. CDR3 nucleotides: TGTGCCAGCAGTGCTGGGCTTACAACTAATGAAGAACTGTTTTTT.

This clonotype was picked up a small number of times. The chain has TRBV9 and TRBJ2-2; 7 bases are shared with TRBD1. The CDR3 is made up of 15 amino acids. After removal of 0 bases from V and 5 bases from J, the junction contained 4 bases not matched to a gene. Germline values: CDR1 SGDLS, CDR2 YYNGEE. The CDR3 region has the DNA TGTGCCAGCAGCGTAGGGGACAGCGCTACCGGGGAGCTGTTTTTT. Its protein product is CASSVGDSATGELFF. The complete variable domain, with remaining parts taken from reference TRBV9 and TRBJ2-2, reads DSGVTQTPKHLITATGQRVTLRCSPRSGDLSVYWYQQSLDQGLQFLIQYYNGEERAKGNILERFSAQQFPDLHSELNLSSLELGDSALYFCASSVGDSATGELFFGEGSRLTVL.

This clonotype was recorded many times. V is TRBV12-3 or TRBV12-4 and J is TRBJ2-7; the match to TRBD1 covers 7 bases. The CDR3 covers 14 residues. J was trimmed by 3 bases and V by 7 bases; bases with no gene match: 9. The CDR3 reads CASKGTGTDYEQYF. CDR3 bases: TGTGCCAGCAAAGGGACCGGGACAGACTACGAGCAGTACTTC.

This clonotype was recorded many times. Written as DNA, the CDR3 is TGTGCCAGCAGCGGGGGCTCATGGAGCAATCAGCCCCAGCATTTT. Translation gives CASSGGSWSNQPQHF. V and J are TRBV5-8 and TRBJ1-5, with a weak D call TRBD1 (6 bases). The V gene's germline CDR1 is SGHTS and CDR2 YDEGEE. CDR3 length: 15 residues. V was cut by 4 bases and J by 1 base, with 12 bases left in between.

At least ten counts were recorded for this clonotype. V and J are TRBV20-1 and TRBJ1-1; D remains ambiguous. CDR3 length: 13 amino acids. The germline V gene encodes CDR1 DFQATT and CDR2 SNEGSKA (reference sequence). Trimming pared 1 base from V and 0 bases from J, leaving 6 bases between. The CDR3 DNA reads TGCAGTGCTAGAGTAGAGGTGAACACTGAAGCTTTCTTT. It is translated as CSARVEVNTEAFF.

This clonotype was found many times. CDR3 DNA sequence: TGTGCCAGCAGCTTGGGACTAGCGGGAGTTGGAGATACGCAGTATTTT. Translated: CASSLGLAGVGDTQYF. The rearrangement joins TRBV12-3 or TRBV12-4 to TRBJ2-3, with TRBD2 identical over 14 bases. With 6 bases clipped from V and 5 bases from J, the junction kept 7 bases outside the gene matches. CDR3 length equals 16 residues.

Notes on this clonotype: Since a much larger clone is just one base distant, this may be a read error. The gene calls are TRBV29-1 and TRBJ1-4; TRBD1 agrees at 7 bases. Germline-derived CDR1 and CDR2 are SQVTM and ANQGSEA. The junction had 2 bases not matched to a gene; V was cut back by 5 bases and J by 5 bases. The CDR3 extends over 12 amino acids. Here the CDR3 reads CSVRQGNEKLFF. DNA of the CDR3: TGCAGCGTTCGACAGGGAAATGAAAAACTGTTTTTT.

Ten or more counts support this clonotype. This chain links TRBV24-1 with TRBJ2-3, with 8 bases matching TRBD1. The V segment lost 4 bases and the J segment 3 bases; nucleotides outside the gene matches: 5. CDR1 KGHDR and CDR2 SFDVKD come from the germline V gene. The CDR3 extends over 15 amino acids. This chain's CDR3 is CATSDRGRTTDTQYF. The CDR3 coding sequence is TGTGCCACCAGTGACAGGGGGCGCACAACAGATACGCAGTATTTT.